The clone carrying this T cell receptor (beta chain) turned up a few times. As yet, its antigen is unknown. The sample belongs to a study of beta chain features in type 1 diabetes. Study-wide points: Researchers could not determine here whether HLA type influences TCRB rearrangement. Highly expressing activated T cells could be over-counted with a cDNA template. The naive, central memory and Treg TCRB repertoires showed an apparent similarity that was greater among patients than among healthy donors. For Type 1 diabetes patients, all four CD4+ subsets carried TCRB CDR3s that were moderately but significantly shorter.

Markers CD45RO/CCR7/CD25/CD127/CD95/CD27 served to sort CD4+ naive, central memory, regulatory and stem cell-like memory cells. Investigators reverse transcribed all isolated RNA, so they sequenced expressed TCRB transcripts. Sequencing used immunoSEQ multiplex PCR; TCRdb keeps in-frame clones, though not all of them. Altogether a few hundred thousand clones are present, roughly 20% being singletons, with the ten largest covering around 0.029%. Sequenced sample: naive CD4+ T cells from blood. The receptor comes from a woman aged 40 to 55 with type 1 diabetes.

The CDR3 spells CATSRDPLREEDTQYF. The CDR3 DNA follows: TGTGCCACCAGCAGAGATCCCCTGCGGGAAGAGGATACGCAGTATTTT. The chain combines TRBV15 with TRBJ2-3, with D possibly TRBD2 on 6 matching bases. The V gene's germline CDR1 is LNHNV and CDR2 YYDKDF (reference sequence). Trimming left V 0 bases short and J 6 bases short, with 16 bases between. The CDR3 is 16 residues long.